The 19 T cell receptor beta chains below come from one sample, sequenced in a study of shared clonotypes between healthy human individuals. TCRdb's copy holds only in-frame clones and misses some; the assay was immunoSEQ multiplex PCR. The data contain 600,000 to 750,000 clones, approximately 72% of them seen just once; the ten biggest clones take up less than 2%. Sequenced material: memory CD4+ T cells sorted from blood. Subset meaning: CD45RA-negative fraction. These TCRs come from a woman aged 25 to 39 in good health.

The chain combines TRBV5-4 with TRBJ2-1; TRBD2 matches at 7 bases. V lost 1 base to trimming and J lost 8 bases; unmatched junction nucleotides: 9. The germline V gene encodes CDR1 SGHNT and CDR2 YYREEE (reference sequence). CDR3 size: 15 residues. The CDR3 bases are TGTGCCAGCAGCTTGTGGTCCGCGGGAGTCGATGAGCAGTTCTTC. Protein: CASSLWSAGVDEQFF.

The J gene is TRBJ1-1, the V gene TRBV5-8; TRBD1 might be the D (5 bases). The CDR3 is 15 residues long. The V gene's germline CDR1 is SGHTS and CDR2 YDEGEE. Trimming stripped 4 bases from V and 5 bases from J, with 18 bases between. CDR3 sequence reads: CASSQDGLGGTEAFF. The CDR3 DNA sequence: TGTGCCAGCAGCCAAGATGGTCTGGGGGGGACTGAAGCTTTCTTT.

Only a few counts were recorded for this clone. The chain has TRBV5-1 and TRBJ2-7; D uncertain. The CDR3 covers 12 residues. Germline-derived CDR1 and CDR2 are SGHRS and YFSETQ. V lost 5 bases and J 6 bases, leaving 12 bases between the germline ends. This CDR3 reads CASSLTGFEQYF. The CDR3 bases are TGCGCCAGCAGTCTGACCGGGTTCGAGCAGTACTTC. Together with reference TRBV5-1 and TRBJ2-7, the CDR3 gives the full variable domain: KAGVTQTPRYLIKTRGQQVTLSCSPISGHRSVSWYQQTPGQGLQFLFEYFSETQRNKGNFPGRFSGRQFSNSRSEMNVSTLELGDSALYLCASSLTGFEQYFGPGTRLTVT.

The rearrangement joins TRBV29-1 to TRBJ2-1, with TRBD2 as a possible D gene (6 bases). Looked up from germline, CDR1 is SQVTM and CDR2 is ANQGSEA. This CDR3 is 15 amino acids long. Trimming pared 6 bases from V and 3 bases from J, leaving 18 bases between. The CDR3 protein is CSVPQGIADYNEQFF. In nucleotides, the CDR3 is TGCAGCGTCCCCCAGGGTATAGCGGACTACAATGAGCAGTTCTTC.

There are a few counts of this clone. The rearrangement joins TRBV19 to TRBJ1-2; a weak D match, TRBD1 (6 bases). The CDR3 has 16 amino acids. Looked up from germline, CDR1 is LNHDA and CDR2 is SQIVND (reference sequence). Trimming cost V 6 bases and J 8 bases, with 25 bases left between them. CDR3 region: CASRSPFDRPSGGYTF. CDR3 nucleotide sequence: TGTGCCAGTAGATCTCCCTTCGACAGGCCCTCTGGAGGCTACACCTTC.

A note on this clone: The sample has other DNA sequences that encode this CDR3 too. V and J are TRBV5-1 and TRBJ2-1; D is undetermined. Germline CDR1 SGHRS, CDR2 YFSETQ. V was clipped by 4 bases and J by 0 bases, with 11 bases between them. The CDR3 contains 15 residues. CDR3 nucleotide sequence: TGCGCCAGCAGCCTCGACTCGAGCTCCTACAATGAGCAGTTCTTC. It specifies CASSLDSSSYNEQFF.

The gene calls are TRBV29-1 and TRBJ2-7, with D possibly being TRBD1 (5 bases). Germline CDR1 SQVTM, CDR2 ANQGSEA. The CDR3 runs 12 residues. V lost 6 bases and J 0 bases, leaving 9 bases between the germline ends. The CDR3 nucleotides read TGCAGCGTGTCAGGGATCTCCTACGAGCAGTACTTC. Its protein is CSVSGISYEQYF.

For this clone: Other DNA sequences in this sample translate to the same CDR3. The CDR3 spells CASSPGLAGWETQYF. As DNA, the CDR3 is TGTGCCAGCTCACCTGGACTAGCGGGATGGGAGACCCAGTACTTC. The gene calls are TRBV18 and TRBJ2-5; the match to TRBD2 covers 12 bases. From germline, CDR1 is KGHSH and CDR2 LQKENI. Trimming cost V 3 bases and J 5 bases; bases outside gene matches: 4. This CDR3 region has 15 residues.

This clone was counted between two and nine times. Additional DNA sequences in this sample encode the identical CDR3. The chain has TRBV2 and TRBJ2-7; D remains ambiguous. This CDR3 has 11 amino acids. The V end was cut by 6 bases, the J end by 3 bases, with 6 bases between. From germline, CDR1 is SNHLY and CDR2 FYNNEI. The CDR3 coding sequence is TGTGCCAGCAGCCCCATCTACGAGCAGTACTTC. It is translated as CASSPIYEQYF.

A few counts support this clone. In DNA form, the CDR3 reads TGCGCCAGCAGCCAAATGGGTGGGCCCCAGCATTTT. This sequence encodes CASSQMGGPQHF. This sequence joins TRBV4-1 and TRBJ1-5; no firm D call. Germline values: CDR1 MGHRA, CDR2 YSYEKL. The CDR3 spans 12 residues. Trimming took off 2 bases at V and 9 bases at J, with 8 bases between the two ends.

The chain carries TRBV15 and TRBJ2-3; the D gene is possibly TRBD2 (6 bases). The CDR3 consists of 18 residues. Trimming removed 0 bases at V and 5 bases at J, with 21 bases between. CDR1 is LNHNV and CDR2 is YYDKDF in the germline V gene (reference sequence). CDR3 sequence reads: CATSRDDPSGDGVDTQYF. The CDR3 region has the DNA TGTGCCACCAGCAGAGACGACCCTTCGGGGGACGGCGTAGATACGCAGTATTTT.

This chain joins TRBV28 and TRBJ2-4, with TRBD2 identical over 9 bases. The V gene's germline CDR1 is MDHEN and CDR2 SYDVKM. This CDR3 is 18 amino acids long. Unmatched junction bases numbered 12, after V lost 1 base and J lost 5 bases. The CDR3 here is CASSLSIWASGTENIQYF. The DNA for the CDR3 is TGTGCCAGCAGTTTATCCATCTGGGCTAGCGGGACCGAAAACATTCAGTACTTC.

The chain couples TRBV19 to TRBJ2-1, with 10 bases aligning to TRBD1. The CDR3 extends over 15 amino acids. From germline, CDR1 is LNHDA and CDR2 SQIVND (reference sequence). J lost 9 bases, V lost 3 bases, and 8 bases had no gene match. CDR3 loop: CASSIISTGGGEQFF. The DNA of the CDR3 is TGTGCCAGTAGTATTATATCGACAGGGGGCGGTGAGCAGTTCTTC.

This chain connects TRBV19 to TRBJ2-5; D unclear. The DNA end is a closer match to TRBJ2-7, so the J assignment may be wrong. CDR1 and CDR2 (germline): LNHDA, SQIVND (reference sequence). CDR3 length: 15 residues. The CDR3 DNA sequence: TGTGCCAGTAGTATAGGATCGGAGAATCCGTACGAGCAGTACTTC. Translated, it gives CASSIGSENPYEQYF.

This chain joins TRBV19 and TRBJ1-5; 7 bases fit TRBD1. V was pared by 5 bases and J by 2 bases, with 6 bases of the junction left unmatched. Looked up from germline, CDR1 is LNHDA and CDR2 is SQIVND (reference sequence). The CDR3 loop spans 15 amino acids. This CDR3 is CASSGGQAGNQPQHF. As DNA, the CDR3 is TGTGCCAGTAGTGGCGGACAGGCGGGCAATCAGCCCCAGCATTTT.

This rearrangement joins TRBV5-4 to TRBJ2-7, with 10 positions matching TRBD1. The CDR3 covers 14 residues. Germline-derived CDR1 and CDR2 are SGHNT and YYREEE (reference sequence). Germline trimming cut 5 bases from V and 2 bases from J; bases unmatched to any gene: 4. CDR3 sequence: CASRPGTGAYEQYF. DNA for the CDR3: TGTGCCAGCAGACCCGGGACAGGGGCCTACGAGCAGTACTTC.

The chain couples TRBV19 to TRBJ2-2; weak D call: TRBD2 (5 bases). Trimming pared 3 bases from V and 7 bases from J, leaving 12 bases between. Germline V gene data show CDR1 as LNHDA and CDR2 as SQIVND (reference sequence). The CDR3 totals 14 residues. The CDR3 sequence is CASSIGLAGGELFF. CDR3 coding DNA: TGTGCCAGTAGTATCGGGCTAGCTGGCGGGGAGCTGTTTTTT.

With respect to this clone: This specimen includes other DNA sequences encoding the same CDR3. The genes are TRBV6-1 and TRBJ1-2; 7 bases match TRBD1. With 2 bases clipped from V and 2 bases from J, the junction kept 2 bases outside the gene matches. This CDR3 has 14 residues. Germline values: CDR1 MNHNS, CDR2 SASEGT. This CDR3 is CASSELTGNYGYTF. The DNA of the CDR3 is TGTGCCAGCAGTGAACTGACAGGGAACTATGGCTACACCTTC.

V usage is TRBV6-6 and J usage is TRBJ2-7; 14 bases line up with TRBD2. Germline CDR1 is MNHNY and CDR2 is SVGAGI (reference sequence). Trimming at V came to 9 bases and at J to 5 bases, leaving 3 bases not matched to a gene. CDR3 length: 13 amino acids. CDR3: CASGLAGGHEQYF. The CDR3 DNA reads TGTGCCAGTGGACTAGCGGGAGGCCACGAGCAGTACTTC.